This entry describes one T cell receptor (beta chain). The sample belongs to a study of shared clonotypes between healthy human individuals. The V gene's germline CDR1 is MGHDK and CDR2 SYGVNS. The V gene lost 3 bases and the J gene lost 15 bases, with 18 bases spanning the gap. This CDR3 is 14 amino acids long. Clones were sequenced by immunoSEQ multiplex PCR, and TCRdb holds only the in-frame ones, with some missing. The table records around 2.5 million clones, 93% of them present only once. Each donor was a Caucasian adult residing in Nashville, Tennessee. This TCR was recovered from a man younger than 30 in good health. Some clones in this sample may be carry-over from other donors' samples. The sequenced material came from naive CD4+ T cells from PBMCs. Subset denoted: CD45RA+ positively selected. The chain has TRBV25-1 and TRBJ1-6; D is undetermined. CDR3 sequence: CASSDLDTPGRLHF. The CDR3 bases are TGTGCCAGCAGTGACCTAGACACCCCCGGACGCCTCCACTTT.